This T cell receptor beta chain was retrieved from a study of early T cells in non-severe SARS-CoV-2 infection. This clonotype was seen ten or more times. Individually, cDNA molecules had unique molecular identifiers attached to them. TCRdb ran MiXCR on the 5' RACE reads and lists one entry per CDR3 protein. The table lists 50,000 to 60,000 distinct CDR3 sequences, 10% of them singletons. This CDR3 comprises 13 residues. Germline-derived CDR1 and CDR2 are SQVTM and ANQGSEA. V was pared by 5 bases and J by 5 bases, with 9 bases of the junction left unmatched. This chain connects TRBV29-1 to TRBJ2-7, with 7 nucleotides matching TRBD1. This TCR was sampled from an adult who was a healthcare worker with PCR-confirmed SARS-CoV-2 infection or an uninfected control (not recorded which). The source material was whole blood. In DNA, the CDR3 is TGCAGCGTTAGGCCAGGGGGAATGGACGAGCAGTACTTC. This sequence encodes CSVRPGGMDEQYF.